This note documents a single T cell receptor (beta chain) sequence. Its antigen is unidentified. The data derive from a study of cytomegalovirus exposure and HLA in healthy donors. This PCR relied on a set of 60 Vbeta primers and 13 Jbeta primers. Using immunoSEQ multiplex PCR, the repertoire was profiled, and TCRdb retains in-frame clones only, with some absent. The table lists roughly 120,000 clones, roughly 73% of them singletons. Whole-study results and caveats: Most subjects' HLA-A and HLA-B alleles were reportedly predicted from TCR beta sequences. Only CMV serostatus was available as immune exposure information.

The CDR3 loop spans 13 amino acids. Germline CDR1 and CDR2: GTSNPN and SVGIG (reference sequence). V gave up 2 bases and J gave up 0 bases; unmatched junction bases: 1. This rearrangement joins TRBV30 to TRBJ2-7, with 7 bases lining up with TRBD1. Sequencing was done on a sample of PBMCs. The clonotype was recovered from a young woman in good health and CMV-seronegative. DNA for the CDR3: TGTGCCTGGAGTACAGGGGACTCCTACGAGCAGTACTTC. Translation gives CAWSTGDSYEQYF. Combining the CDR3 with reference TRBV30 and TRBJ2-7 gives the whole variable domain SQTIHQWPATLVQPVGSPLSLECTVEGTSNPNLYWYRQAAGRGLQLLFYSVGIGQISSEVPQNLSASRPQDRQFILSSKKLLLSDSGFYLCAWSTGDSYEQYFGPGTRLTVT.